This passage covers 26 T cell receptor beta chains from one sample sequenced in a study of blood T cell repertoires in COVID-19. Assay: immunoSEQ multiplex PCR; the TCRdb copy retains only in-frame clones and omits some. The sample comprises about 200,000 clones, approximately 81% of which are singletons, and around 20% rests with the top ten. The sample comprised peripheral blood. Receptor source: a human donor in a cohort sampled during active COVID-19.

This clone was observed a few times. This sequence joins TRBV6-5 and TRBJ2-1; TRBD2 is a possible D gene (5 bases). The germline V gene encodes CDR1 MNHEY and CDR2 SVGAGI. V shed 8 bases and J shed 3 bases, with 14 bases lying between them. The CDR3 contains 14 residues. This CDR3 reads CASESGIVYNEQFF. CDR3 nucleotide sequence: TGTGCCAGCGAGTCGGGGATAGTCTACAATGAGCAGTTCTTC.

This rearrangement joins TRBV2 to TRBJ1-5, with 7 bases that match TRBD1. V trimming: 4 bases; J trimming: 3 bases; junction bases outside the gene matches: 9. Germline V gene lookup returns CDR1 SNHLY and CDR2 FYNNEI. The CDR3 spans 16 residues. CDR3 residues: CASSVRRTGINQPQHF. As DNA, the CDR3 is TGTGCCAGCAGTGTACGAAGGACAGGCATCAATCAGCCCCAGCATTTT. Together with reference TRBV2 and TRBJ1-5, the CDR3 gives the full variable domain: EPEVTQTPSHQVTQMGQEVILRCVPISNHLYFYWYRQILGQKVEFLVSFYNNEISEKSEIFDDQFSVERPDGSNFTLKIRSTKLEDSAMYFCASSVRRTGINQPQHFGDGTRLSIL.

The J gene is TRBJ2-7, the V gene TRBV29-1, with 10 bases identical to TRBD2. CDR3 length equals 13 residues. Germline CDR1 reads SQVTM; CDR2 reads ANQGSEA. With V trimmed by 7 bases and J by 6 bases, 9 bases remained unmatched. The CDR3 DNA sequence: TGCAGCGCTTGCAGCGGGAGGGCTTTCGAGCAGTACTTC. It encodes CSACSGRAFEQYF.

The chain recombines TRBV2 with TRBJ1-1; 7 nucleotides agree with TRBD1. In germline, CDR1 is SNHLY, CDR2 FYNNEI. This CDR3 is built from 15 residues. Trimming cost V 5 bases and J 0 bases; bases outside gene matches: 6. Here the CDR3 reads CASSRDRPMNTEAFF. The DNA of the CDR3 is TGTGCCAGCAGTAGGGACAGACCCATGAACACTGAAGCTTTCTTT.

This chain connects TRBV9 to TRBJ1-1, with no clear D. Trimming removed 4 bases from V and 2 bases from J, with 15 bases in between. This CDR3 is 15 amino acids long. Germline V gene lookup returns CDR1 SGDLS and CDR2 YYNGEE. The CDR3 DNA reads as TGTGCCAGCAGCCAACGAGGAGGGATAAACACTGAAGCTTTCTTT. Its translation: CASSQRGGINTEAFF.

V and J are TRBV6-5 and TRBJ1-2; TRBD1 aligns across 9 bases. From germline, CDR1 is MNHEY and CDR2 SVGAGI. Germline trimming cut 10 bases from V and 5 bases from J; bases unmatched to any gene: 5. The CDR3 consists of 12 residues. CDR3 nucleotide sequence: TGTGCCACAAGGGACAGGGTTTATGGCTACACCTTC. Its translation: CATRDRVYGYTF.

V is TRBV29-1 and J is TRBJ2-2; 9 bases map to TRBD1. This CDR3 region has 14 residues. J was trimmed by 1 base and V by 7 bases; bases with no gene match: 4. The germline V gene has CDR1 SQVTM and CDR2 ANQGSEA. CDR3 sequence reads: CSGGQGMNTGELFF. As DNA, the CDR3 is TGCAGCGGAGGACAGGGGATGAACACCGGGGAGCTGTTTTTT.

The V and J genes are TRBV7-2 and TRBJ1-5, with TRBD1 as a possible D gene (5 bases). Germline V gives CDR1 SGHTA, CDR2 FQGNSA. The CDR3 consists of 15 residues. Trimming left V 5 bases short and J 6 bases short, with 17 bases between. This CDR3 reads CASSPWGGTPQPQHF. In nucleotides, the CDR3 is TGTGCCAGCAGCCCTTGGGGGGGGACCCCTCAGCCCCAGCATTTT. Full variable domain (missing parts from reference TRBV7-2 and TRBJ1-5): GAGVSQSPSNKVTEKGKDVELRCDPISGHTALYWYRQSLGQGLEFLIYFQGNSAPDKSGLPSDRFSAERTGGSVSTLTIQRTQQEDSAVYLCASSPWGGTPQPQHFGDGTRLSIL.

The chain employs TRBV5-1 and TRBJ1-5; D uncertain. The length of the CDR3 is 14 residues. The germline CDR1 and CDR2 sequences are SGHRS and YFSETQ. The V and J ends lost 4 bases and 3 bases respectively, with 11 bases between them. The CDR3 loop is CASSADGSNQPQHF. The CDR3 DNA sequence: TGCGCCAGCAGCGCCGACGGGTCCAATCAGCCCCAGCATTTT.

The chain combines TRBV11-3 with TRBJ1-1; perhaps TRBD1 as D (6 bases). CDR3 length equals 13 residues. The germline V and J ends were trimmed by 6 bases and 2 bases, with 10 bases remaining between them. Germline CDR1 reads SGHNT; CDR2 reads YENEEA. This CDR3 is CASSLDSNTEAFF. The CDR3 DNA reads TGTGCCAGCAGTCTGGACAGCAACACTGAAGCTTTCTTT.

This chain links TRBV28 with TRBJ2-1, with 7 nucleotides matching TRBD2. CDR3 length: 14 residues. The trim removed 6 bases at V and 8 bases at J, leaving 10 bases unmatched. Germline V gene sequence: CDR1 MDHEN, CDR2 SYDVKM. CDR3 sequence (DNA): TGTGCCAGCAGCCCCCTTGGGGGGAGGGATGAGCAGTTCTTC. Its protein product is CASSPLGGRDEQFF.

The J gene is TRBJ2-7, the V gene TRBV28, with 10 bases matching TRBD2. Germline values: CDR1 MDHEN, CDR2 SYDVKM. This CDR3 is built from 14 residues. J was trimmed by 2 bases and V by 8 bases; bases with no gene match: 6. The CDR3 sequence: CASASGSLTYEQYF. CDR3 nucleotides: TGTGCCAGCGCTAGCGGGAGCTTAACCTACGAGCAGTACTTC.

The chain uses TRBV14 and TRBJ1-3, with a tentative D call TRBD1 (6 bases). CDR1 and CDR2 (germline): SGHDN, FVKESK. The CDR3 length is 15 residues. Trimming took off 4 bases at V and 0 bases at J, with 10 bases between the two ends. The CDR3 DNA sequence: TGTGCCAGCAGCCCAACAGGGTACTCTGGAAACACCATATATTTT. Translating gives CASSPTGYSGNTIYF.

The chain combines TRBV5-5 with TRBJ2-7; D unresolved. V was trimmed by 1 base and J by 0 bases, leaving 5 bases between them. The CDR3 is 13 amino acids. Germline V gene data show CDR1 as SGHKS and CDR2 as YYEKEE (reference sequence). CDR3 nucleotide sequence: TGTGCCAGCAGCTTGCTGTCCTCCTACGAGCAGTACTTC. It is translated as CASSLLSSYEQYF.

The chain carries TRBV5-6 and TRBJ1-3; 7 bases line up with TRBD1. V dropped 0 bases and J dropped 5; count of bases not matched to a gene: 2. This CDR3 region has 14 residues. Germline V gene lookup returns CDR1 SGHDT and CDR2 YYEEEE. As DNA, the CDR3 is TGTGCCAGCAGCTTGGGGGACAGCCGAAACACCATATATTTT. It is translated as CASSLGDSRNTIYF. Drawing the rest from reference TRBV5-6 and TRBJ1-3, the complete variable domain is DAGVTQSPTHLIKTRGQQVTLRCSPKSGHDTVSWYQQALGQGPQFIFQYYEEEERQRGNFPDRFSGHQFPNYSSELNVNALLLGDSALYLCASSLGDSRNTIYFGEGSWLTVV.

The chain recombines TRBV19 with TRBJ1-4; a possible D gene is TRBD1 (5 bases). Germline CDR1 and CDR2: LNHDA and SQIVND (reference sequence). CDR3 length: 13 amino acids. Trimming left V 4 bases short and J 12 bases short, with 15 bases between. CDR3 DNA sequence: TGTGCCAGTAGTACCCCCGTCCAGGGCCAACTGTTTTTT. As protein: CASSTPVQGQLFF.

The chain employs TRBV11-1 and TRBJ2-2; 7 bases align to TRBD1. The CDR3 loop spans 14 amino acids. V dropped 2 bases and J dropped 4; count of bases not matched to a gene: 1. The germline gives CDR1 SGHAT, CDR2 FQDESV (reference sequence). As DNA, the CDR3 is TGTGCCAGCAGCTTAACAGGGGCCACCGGGGAGCTGTTTTTT. This encodes CASSLTGATGELFF.

This chain connects TRBV12-3 or TRBV12-4 to TRBJ2-3, with a weak D call TRBD1 (5 bases). Between the trimmed V and J ends, which lost 8 bases and 1 base, there was a span of 7 bases. The CDR3 has 12 amino acids. CDR3 nucleotide sequence: TGTGCCAGCCGCAGGGGCACAGATACGCAGTATTTT. Translation gives CASRRGTDTQYF.

V usage is TRBV27 and J usage is TRBJ1-6; 9 positions match TRBD1. V dropped 2 bases and J dropped 10; count of bases not matched to a gene: 21. Germline CDR1 reads MNHEY; CDR2 reads SMNVEV (reference sequence). The CDR3 spans 20 residues. The CDR3 loop is CASSLIFNAGTGFNPSPLHF. The CDR3 DNA reads as TGTGCCAGCAGTTTAATCTTTAATGCCGGGACAGGGTTTAACCCATCACCCCTCCACTTT.

V usage is TRBV11-2 and J usage is TRBJ1-2; D is unclear. CDR1 SGHAT and CDR2 FQNNGV come from the germline V gene. This CDR3 is built from 12 residues. V was pared by 1 base and J by 6 bases, with 6 bases between. The CDR3 DNA sequence: TGTGCCAGCAGCTTAGGCGTAGATGGCTACACCTTC. Its protein product is CASSLGVDGYTF.

This clone came up a few times. CDR3 in amino acids: CASSFIAIYGYTF. As DNA, the CDR3 is TGTGCCAGCAGTTTTATAGCCATCTATGGCTACACCTTC. The genes are TRBV28 and TRBJ1-2; D is undetermined. Trimming took 3 bases from V and 4 from J, leaving 9 bases between them. Germline CDR1 MDHEN, CDR2 SYDVKM. This CDR3 is 13 amino acids long.

The rearrangement joins TRBV5-1 to TRBJ2-3, with 7 bases matching TRBD2. This CDR3 is built from 16 residues. CDR1 and CDR2 from the germline V gene are SGHRS and YFSETQ. J lost 6 bases, V lost 0 bases, and 10 bases had no gene match. In nucleotides, the CDR3 is TGCGCCAGCAGCTTGGTCCCGGGGGGATCGGGGGATACGCAGTATTTT. Translated: CASSLVPGGSGDTQYF.

The gene calls are TRBV18 and TRBJ1-4; no reliable D call. V lost 2 bases, J lost 4 bases, and 14 bases lay in between. There are 16 residues in the CDR3. CDR1 is KGHSH, CDR2 LQKENI, per germline. Written as DNA, the CDR3 is TGTGCCAGCTCACCAACGCGGCGAGCGGTTAATGAAAAACTGTTTTTT. Translating gives CASSPTRRAVNEKLFF. Full variable domain (remainder filled in from reference TRBV18 and TRBJ1-4): NAGVMQNPRHLVRRRGQEARLRCSPMKGHSHVYWYRQLPEEGLKFMVYLQKENIIDESGMPKERFSAEFPKEGPSILRIQQVVRGDSAAYFCASSPTRRAVNEKLFFGSGTQLSVL.

The CDR3 bases are TGCAGCGCTGTTCGGTCAACTGAAGCTTTCTTT. As protein: CSAVRSTEAFF. This chain uses TRBV29-1 with TRBJ1-1; D uncertain. The CDR3 sequence is 11 residues long. Germline V gene sequence: CDR1 SQVTM, CDR2 ANQGSEA. V shed 7 bases and J shed 5 bases, with 11 bases lying between them.

The sample holds one count of this clone. The chain joins TRBV18 to TRBJ2-1; unclear D gene. Between the trimmed V and J ends, which lost 3 bases and 7 bases, there was a span of 4 bases. The CDR3 extends over 11 amino acids. Germline CDR1 is KGHSH and CDR2 is LQKENI. CDR3 residues: CASSPYNEQFF. CDR3 nucleotides: TGTGCCAGCTCACCTTATAATGAGCAGTTCTTC.

V and J are TRBV7-6 and TRBJ2-2; 7 nucleotides agree with TRBD1. The CDR3 length is 12 residues. V lost 5 bases to trimming and J lost 9 bases; unmatched junction nucleotides: 3. CDR1 and CDR2 from the germline V gene are SGHVS and FNYEAQ. The CDR3 here is CASSRGQWELFF. Written as DNA, the CDR3 is TGTGCCAGCAGCCGGGGACAGTGGGAGCTGTTTTTT.